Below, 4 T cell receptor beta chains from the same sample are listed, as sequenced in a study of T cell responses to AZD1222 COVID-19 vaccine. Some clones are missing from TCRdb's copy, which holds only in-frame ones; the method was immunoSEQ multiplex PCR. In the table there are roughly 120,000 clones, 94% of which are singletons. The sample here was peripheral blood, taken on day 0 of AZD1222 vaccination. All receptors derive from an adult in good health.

The CDR3 nucleotides are TGTGCCAGCAGCCCCTACAGTTCCCTGGCCACAGATACGCAGTATTTT. As protein: CASSPYSSLATDTQYF. The chain employs TRBV7-3 and TRBJ2-3; D gene unclear. V dropped 5 bases and J dropped 2 bases, with 17 bases sitting between them. The CDR3 covers 16 residues. CDR1 is SGHTA, CDR2 FQGTGA, per germline.

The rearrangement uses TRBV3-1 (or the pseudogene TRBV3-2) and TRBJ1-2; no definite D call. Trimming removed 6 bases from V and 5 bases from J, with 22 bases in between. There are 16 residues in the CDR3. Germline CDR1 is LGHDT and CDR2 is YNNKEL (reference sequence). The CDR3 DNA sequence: TGTGCCAGCAGTAGCGGGAGGGCCCCTTTGGGGTATGGCTACACCTTC. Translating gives CASSSGRAPLGYGYTF.

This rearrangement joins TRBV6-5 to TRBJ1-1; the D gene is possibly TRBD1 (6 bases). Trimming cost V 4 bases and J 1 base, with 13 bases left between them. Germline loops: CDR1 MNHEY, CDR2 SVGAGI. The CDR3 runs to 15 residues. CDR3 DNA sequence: TGTGCCAGCAGTTCCACGGGACACCGGAACACTGAAGCTTTCTTT. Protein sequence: CASSSTGHRNTEAFF.

Written as DNA, the CDR3 is TGCGCCAGCAGTTCGGGACTAGGGTTCACCGGGGAGCTGTTTTTT. The encoded protein is CASSSGLGFTGELFF. The chain joins TRBV5-1 to TRBJ2-2; 8 bases align to TRBD2. V was pared by 5 bases and J by 4 bases, with 7 bases of the junction left unmatched. The germline gives CDR1 SGHRS, CDR2 YFSETQ. The CDR3 consists of 15 residues.